Listed below are T cell receptor beta chains from one sample, sequenced in a study of cytomegalovirus exposure and HLA in healthy donors. Using immunoSEQ multiplex PCR, the repertoire was profiled, and TCRdb retains in-frame clones only, with some absent. Here the sample spans roughly 190,000 clones, roughly 76% being singletons. Material: PBMCs. Source of these receptors: a man aged 40-55 years in good health and CMV-seropositive. Each CDR3 is given with its conserved first and last residue.

j_call: TRBJ2-5
v_call: TRBV2
cdr3_aa: CASSVREDSPDIQETQYF

j_call: TRBJ1-3
v_call: TRBV2
cdr3_aa: CASKNRDSGNTIYF

j_call: TRBJ2-7
v_call: TRBV6-5
cdr3_aa: CASNLAGGSYEQYF

j_call: TRBJ2-1
v_call: TRBV28
cdr3_aa: CASSSPRAGGYNEQFF

j_call: TRBJ1-6
v_call: TRBV30
cdr3_aa: CAWSEAGGITYNSPLHF

j_call: TRBJ1-1
v_call: TRBV6-5
cdr3_aa: CASSYSGGDFEAFF

j_call: TRBJ2-1
v_call: TRBV1
cdr3_aa: CTSSQDPSGGYNEQFF

j_call: TRBJ1-1
v_call: TRBV7-9
cdr3_aa: CASSDNRGPNTEAFF

j_call: TRBJ2-5
v_call: TRBV27
cdr3_aa: CASSSDSGQGETQYF

j_call: TRBJ1-1
v_call: TRBV29-1
cdr3_aa: CSADRGGTEAFF

j_call: TRBJ2-7
v_call: TRBV30
cdr3_aa: CAWSVTVGGEQYF

j_call: TRBJ2-5
v_call: TRBV10-3
cdr3_aa: CAISDTGGETQYF

j_call: .
v_call: TRBV29-1
cdr3_aa: CSVSGPGLAHYEQYF

j_call: TRBJ1-2
v_call: TRBV30
cdr3_aa: CAWSVSGGGSGYTF

j_call: TRBJ2-3
v_call: TRBV10-3
cdr3_aa: CAISEGGVTDTQYF

j_call: TRBJ1-5
v_call: TRBV6-6
cdr3_aa: CASSFLEIRRGQPQHF

j_call: TRBJ2-5
v_call: TRBV19
cdr3_aa: CASSLDGEETQYF

j_call: TRBJ2-7
v_call: TRBV5-1
cdr3_aa: CASSFGAGEQYF

j_call: TRBJ1-5
v_call: TRBV6-1
cdr3_aa: CASSLQGRNQPQHF

j_call: TRBJ1-5
v_call: TRBV7-3
cdr3_aa: CASSSAGAYQPQHF

j_call: TRBJ2-5
v_call: TRBV2
cdr3_aa: CASSGGGQETQYF

j_call: TRBJ2-1
v_call: TRBV5-1
cdr3_aa: CASSPTSRNEQFF

j_call: TRBJ1-2
v_call: TRBV28
cdr3_aa: CASTPGIYGYTF

j_call: TRBJ2-1
v_call: TRBV7-3
cdr3_aa: CASSLSGYNEQFF

j_call: TRBJ2-7
v_call: TRBV4-1
cdr3_aa: CVSGGLSYEQYF

j_call: TRBJ2-3
v_call: TRBV11-2
cdr3_aa: CASSVLGGVTDTQYF

j_call: TRBJ2-2
v_call: TRBV15
cdr3_aa: CATSREGGGGRAGELFF

j_call: TRBJ2-1
v_call: TRBV7-9
cdr3_aa: CASSASSGRFIREQFF

j_call: TRBJ1-1
v_call: TRBV11-2
cdr3_aa: CASSPQGYGTEAFF

j_call: TRBJ2-3
v_call: TRBV7-2
cdr3_aa: CASSAGPWGDTQYF

j_call: TRBJ2-5
v_call: TRBV6-1
cdr3_aa: CASSAGGQGAETQYF

j_call: TRBJ1-2
v_call: TRBV10-3
cdr3_aa: CAIFETARDYGYTF

j_call: TRBJ2-6
v_call: TRBV29-1
cdr3_aa: CSVGWASGANVLTF

j_call: TRBJ2-1
v_call: TRBV5-1
cdr3_aa: CASSSRVNKDNEQFF